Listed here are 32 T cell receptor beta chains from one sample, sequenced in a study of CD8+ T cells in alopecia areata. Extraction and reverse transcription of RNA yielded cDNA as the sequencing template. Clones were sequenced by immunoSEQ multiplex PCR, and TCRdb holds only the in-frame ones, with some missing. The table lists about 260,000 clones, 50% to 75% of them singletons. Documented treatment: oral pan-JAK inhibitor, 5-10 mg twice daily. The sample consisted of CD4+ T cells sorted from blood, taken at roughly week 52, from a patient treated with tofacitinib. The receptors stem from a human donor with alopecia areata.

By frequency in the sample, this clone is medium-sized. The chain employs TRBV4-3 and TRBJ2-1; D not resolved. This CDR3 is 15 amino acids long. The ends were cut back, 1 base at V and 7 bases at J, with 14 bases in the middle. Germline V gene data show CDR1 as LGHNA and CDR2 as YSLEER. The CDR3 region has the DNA TGCGCCAGCAGCCAAGGCTGGGCGAGTGAGAATGAGCAGTTCTTC. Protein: CASSQGWASENEQFF.

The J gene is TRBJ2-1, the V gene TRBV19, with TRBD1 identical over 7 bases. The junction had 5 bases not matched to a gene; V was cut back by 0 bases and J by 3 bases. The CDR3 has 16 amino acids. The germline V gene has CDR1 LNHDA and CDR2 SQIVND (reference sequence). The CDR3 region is CASSIDNRGSYNEQFF. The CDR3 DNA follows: TGTGCCAGTAGTATAGATAACAGGGGAAGCTACAATGAGCAGTTCTTC. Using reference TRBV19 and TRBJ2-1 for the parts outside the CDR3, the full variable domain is DGGITQSPKYLFRKEGQNVTLSCEQNLNHDAMYWYRQDPGQGLRLIYYSQIVNDFQKGDIAEGYSVSREKKESFPLTVTSAQKNPTAFYLCASSIDNRGSYNEQFFGPGTRLTVL.

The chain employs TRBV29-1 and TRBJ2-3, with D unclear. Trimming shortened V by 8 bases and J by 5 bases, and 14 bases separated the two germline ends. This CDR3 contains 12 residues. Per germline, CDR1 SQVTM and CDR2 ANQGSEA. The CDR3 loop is CSLDLGLDTQYF. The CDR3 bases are TGCAGCTTAGACTTAGGTTTAGATACGCAGTATTTT.

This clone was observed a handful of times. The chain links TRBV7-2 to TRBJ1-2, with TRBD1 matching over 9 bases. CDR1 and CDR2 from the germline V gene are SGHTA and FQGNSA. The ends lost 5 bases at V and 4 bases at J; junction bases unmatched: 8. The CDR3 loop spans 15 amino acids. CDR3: CASSLRTGDSYGYTF. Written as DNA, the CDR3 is TGTGCCAGCAGCCTCAGGACAGGGGATAGCTATGGCTACACCTTC.

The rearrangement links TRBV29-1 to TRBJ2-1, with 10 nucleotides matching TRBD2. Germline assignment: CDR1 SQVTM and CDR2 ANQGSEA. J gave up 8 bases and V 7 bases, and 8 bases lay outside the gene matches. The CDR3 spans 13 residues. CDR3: CSARAGGLDEQFF. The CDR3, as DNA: TGCAGCGCACGAGCGGGGGGGCTAGATGAGCAGTTCTTC.

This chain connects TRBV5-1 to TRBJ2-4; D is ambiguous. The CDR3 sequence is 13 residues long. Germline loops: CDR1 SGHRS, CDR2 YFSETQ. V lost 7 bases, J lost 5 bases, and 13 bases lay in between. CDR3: CASRPIGENIQYF. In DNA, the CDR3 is TGCGCCAGCCGTCCAATCGGCGAAAACATTCAGTACTTC. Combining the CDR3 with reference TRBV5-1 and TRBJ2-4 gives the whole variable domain KAGVTQTPRYLIKTRGQQVTLSCSPISGHRSVSWYQQTPGQGLQFLFEYFSETQRNKGNFPGRFSGRQFSNSRSEMNVSTLELGDSALYLCASRPIGENIQYFGAGTRLSVL.

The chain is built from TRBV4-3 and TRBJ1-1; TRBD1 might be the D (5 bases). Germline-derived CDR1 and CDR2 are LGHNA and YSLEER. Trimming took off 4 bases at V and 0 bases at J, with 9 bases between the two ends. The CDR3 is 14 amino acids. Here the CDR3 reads CASSLGVLNTEAFF. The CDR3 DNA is TGCGCCAGCAGCCTGGGGGTCCTGAACACTGAAGCTTTCTTT.

CDR3 nucleotide sequence: TGTGCCAGCAGCCAACCCCTAGCGGGGGTGGCAGATACGCAGTATTTT. Amino acids: CASSQPLAGVADTQYF. This chain uses TRBV4-2 with TRBJ2-3; 10 bases agree with TRBD2. CDR3 length: 16 amino acids. Germline V lookup: CDR1 LGHNA, CDR2 YNFKEQ. After removal of 2 bases from V and 4 bases from J, the junction contained 6 bases not matched to a gene.

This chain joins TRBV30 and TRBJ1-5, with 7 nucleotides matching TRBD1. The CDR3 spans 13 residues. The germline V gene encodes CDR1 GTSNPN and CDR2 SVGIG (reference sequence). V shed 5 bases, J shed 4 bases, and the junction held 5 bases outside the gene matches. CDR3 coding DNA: TGTGCCTGGGCAGGACAGGCAAATCAGCCCCAGCATTTT. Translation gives CAWAGQANQPQHF.

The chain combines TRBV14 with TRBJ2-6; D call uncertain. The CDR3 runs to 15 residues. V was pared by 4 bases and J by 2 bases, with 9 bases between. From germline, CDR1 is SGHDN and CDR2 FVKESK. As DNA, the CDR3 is TGTGCCAGCAGCCCATGGGATGCTGGGGCCAACGTCCTGACTTTC. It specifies CASSPWDAGANVLTF.

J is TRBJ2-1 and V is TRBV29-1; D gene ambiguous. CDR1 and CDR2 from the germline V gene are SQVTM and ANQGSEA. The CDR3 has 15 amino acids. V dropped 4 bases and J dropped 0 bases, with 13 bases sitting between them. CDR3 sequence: CSVGRPRVSYNEQFF. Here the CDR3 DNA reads TGCAGCGTTGGCCGGCCCCGAGTCTCCTACAATGAGCAGTTCTTC.

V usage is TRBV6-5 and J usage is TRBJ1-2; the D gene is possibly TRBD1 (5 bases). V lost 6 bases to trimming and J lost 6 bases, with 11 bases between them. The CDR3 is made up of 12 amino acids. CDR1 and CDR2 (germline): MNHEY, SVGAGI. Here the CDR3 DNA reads TGTGCCAGCAGCCTAGCAGGGAATGGCTACACCTTC. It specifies CASSLAGNGYTF.

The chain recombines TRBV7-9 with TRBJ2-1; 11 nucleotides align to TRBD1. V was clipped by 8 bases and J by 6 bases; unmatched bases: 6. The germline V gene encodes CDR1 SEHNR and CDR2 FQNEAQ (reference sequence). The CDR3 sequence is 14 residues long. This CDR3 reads CASGRDRGSNEQFF. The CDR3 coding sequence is TGTGCCAGCGGACGGGACAGGGGGTCCAATGAGCAGTTCTTC.

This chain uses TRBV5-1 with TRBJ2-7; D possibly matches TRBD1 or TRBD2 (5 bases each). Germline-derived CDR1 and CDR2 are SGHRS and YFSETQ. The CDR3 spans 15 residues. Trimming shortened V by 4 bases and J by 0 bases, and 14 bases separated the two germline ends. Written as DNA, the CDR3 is TGCGCCAGCAGCCGACCCGGGGCCTCCTCCTACGAGCAGTACTTC. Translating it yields CASSRPGASSYEQYF. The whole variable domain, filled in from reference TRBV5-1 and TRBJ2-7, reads KAGVTQTPRYLIKTRGQQVTLSCSPISGHRSVSWYQQTPGQGLQFLFEYFSETQRNKGNFPGRFSGRQFSNSRSEMNVSTLELGDSALYLCASSRPGASSYEQYFGPGTRLTVT.

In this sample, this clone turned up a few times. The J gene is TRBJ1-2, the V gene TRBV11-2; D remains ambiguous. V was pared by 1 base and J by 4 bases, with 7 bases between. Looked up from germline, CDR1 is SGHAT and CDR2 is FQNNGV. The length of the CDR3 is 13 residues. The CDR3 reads CASSLVASYGYTF. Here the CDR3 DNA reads TGTGCCAGCAGCTTAGTTGCCTCCTATGGCTACACCTTC.

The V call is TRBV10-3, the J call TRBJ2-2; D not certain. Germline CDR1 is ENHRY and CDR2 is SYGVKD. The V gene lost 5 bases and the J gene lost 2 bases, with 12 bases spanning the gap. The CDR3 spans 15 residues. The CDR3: CAISSRGSNTGELFF. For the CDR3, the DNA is TGTGCCATCAGTTCCCGTGGTAGCAACACCGGGGAGCTGTTTTTT.

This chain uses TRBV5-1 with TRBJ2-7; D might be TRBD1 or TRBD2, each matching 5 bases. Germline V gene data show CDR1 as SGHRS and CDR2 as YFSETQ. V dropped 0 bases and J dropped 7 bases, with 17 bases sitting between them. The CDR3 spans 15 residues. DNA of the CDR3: TGCGCCAGCAGCTTGGAGGGGCGAGAGTCGGGAGAGCAGTACTTC. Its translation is CASSLEGRESGEQYF.

The CDR3 DNA sequence: TGTGCCAGTCGTACGGGGTGGGGGAACCAGCCCCAGCATTTT. Translating gives CASRTGWGNQPQHF. The rearrangement links TRBV2 to TRBJ1-5; possibly TRBD1 for D (5 bases). CDR1 and CDR2 (germline): SNHLY, FYNNEI. The CDR3 loop spans 14 amino acids. V shed 9 bases and J shed 7 bases, with 19 bases lying between them.

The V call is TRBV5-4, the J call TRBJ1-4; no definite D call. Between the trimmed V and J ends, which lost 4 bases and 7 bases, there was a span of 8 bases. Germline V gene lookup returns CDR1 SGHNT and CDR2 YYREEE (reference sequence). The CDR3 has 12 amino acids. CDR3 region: CASSPEGEKLFF. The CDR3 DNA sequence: TGTGCCAGCAGCCCGGAAGGTGAAAAACTGTTTTTT. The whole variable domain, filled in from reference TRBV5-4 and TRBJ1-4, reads ETGVTQSPTHLIKTRGQQVTLRCSSQSGHNTVSWYQQALGQGPQFIFQYYREEENGRGNFPPRFSGLQFPNYSSELNVNALELDDSALYLCASSPEGEKLFFGSGTQLSVL.

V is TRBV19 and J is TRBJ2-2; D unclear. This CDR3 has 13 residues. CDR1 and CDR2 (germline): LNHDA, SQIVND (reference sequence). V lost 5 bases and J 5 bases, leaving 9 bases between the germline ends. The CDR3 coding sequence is TGTGCCAGTAGTCACAGAAATACCGGGGAGCTGTTTTTT. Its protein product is CASSHRNTGELFF.

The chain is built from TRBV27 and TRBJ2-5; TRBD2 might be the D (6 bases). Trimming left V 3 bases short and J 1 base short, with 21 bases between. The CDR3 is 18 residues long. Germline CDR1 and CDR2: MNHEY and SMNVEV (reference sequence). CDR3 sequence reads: CASSLTRRAGPIQETQYF. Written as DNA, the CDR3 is TGTGCCAGCAGTTTGACGCGGCGCGCGGGGCCCATCCAAGAGACCCAGTACTTC.

CDR3 sequence reads: CASAKGLAGGTDTQYF. The DNA of the CDR3 is TGCGCCAGCGCTAAGGGACTAGCGGGGGGCACAGATACGCAGTATTTT. This chain connects TRBV5-1 to TRBJ2-3; 14 nucleotides agree with TRBD2. Per germline, CDR1 SGHRS and CDR2 YFSETQ. The J segment lost 1 base and the V segment lost 7 bases, leaving 5 bases of the junction unmatched. This CDR3 is built from 16 residues.

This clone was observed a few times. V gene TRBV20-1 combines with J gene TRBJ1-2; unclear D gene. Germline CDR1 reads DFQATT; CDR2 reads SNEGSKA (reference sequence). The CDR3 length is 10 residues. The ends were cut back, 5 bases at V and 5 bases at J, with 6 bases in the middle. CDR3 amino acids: CSAPLYGYTF. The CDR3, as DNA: TGCAGTGCTCCCCTTTATGGCTACACCTTC.

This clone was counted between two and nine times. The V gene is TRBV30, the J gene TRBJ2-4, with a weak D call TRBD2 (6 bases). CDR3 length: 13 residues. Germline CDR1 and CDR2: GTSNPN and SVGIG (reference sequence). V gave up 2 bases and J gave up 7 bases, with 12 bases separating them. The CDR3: CAWSHLSGNIQYF. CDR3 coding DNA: TGTGCCTGGAGTCATTTGAGCGGGAACATTCAGTACTTC.

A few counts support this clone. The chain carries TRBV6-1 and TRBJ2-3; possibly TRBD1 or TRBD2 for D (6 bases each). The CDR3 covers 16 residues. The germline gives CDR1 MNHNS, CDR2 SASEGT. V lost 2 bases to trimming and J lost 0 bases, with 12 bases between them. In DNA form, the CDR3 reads TGTGCCAGCAGTGAATTTTGGGGGGCTAGCACAGATACGCAGTATTTT. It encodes CASSEFWGASTDTQYF.

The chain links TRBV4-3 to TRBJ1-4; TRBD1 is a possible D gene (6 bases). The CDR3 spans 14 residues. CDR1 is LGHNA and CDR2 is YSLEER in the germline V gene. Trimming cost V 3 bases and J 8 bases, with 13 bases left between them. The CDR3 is CASSQGGRGEKLFF. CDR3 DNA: TGCGCCAGCAGCCAGGGGGGCCGCGGGGAAAAACTGTTTTTT.

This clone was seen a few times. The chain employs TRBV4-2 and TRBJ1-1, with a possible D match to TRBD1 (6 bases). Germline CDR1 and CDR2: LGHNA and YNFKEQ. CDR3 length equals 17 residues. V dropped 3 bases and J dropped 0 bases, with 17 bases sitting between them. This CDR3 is CASSQPGHLPVNTEAFF. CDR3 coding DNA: TGTGCCAGCAGCCAGCCGGGACACCTGCCTGTGAACACTGAAGCTTTCTTT.

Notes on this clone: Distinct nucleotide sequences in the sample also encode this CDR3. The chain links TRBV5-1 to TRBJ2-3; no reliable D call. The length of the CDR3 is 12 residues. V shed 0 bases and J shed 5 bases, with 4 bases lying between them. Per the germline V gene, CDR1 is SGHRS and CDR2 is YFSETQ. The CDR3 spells CASSLVGDTQYF. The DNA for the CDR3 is TGCGCCAGCAGCTTGGTGGGAGATACGCAGTATTTT.

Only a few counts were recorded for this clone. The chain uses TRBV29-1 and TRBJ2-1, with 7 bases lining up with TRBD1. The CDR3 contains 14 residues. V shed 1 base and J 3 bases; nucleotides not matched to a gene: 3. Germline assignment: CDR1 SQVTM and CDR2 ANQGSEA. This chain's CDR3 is CSVEGGTDYNEQFF. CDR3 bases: TGCAGCGTTGAAGGGGGGACAGACTACAATGAGCAGTTCTTC.

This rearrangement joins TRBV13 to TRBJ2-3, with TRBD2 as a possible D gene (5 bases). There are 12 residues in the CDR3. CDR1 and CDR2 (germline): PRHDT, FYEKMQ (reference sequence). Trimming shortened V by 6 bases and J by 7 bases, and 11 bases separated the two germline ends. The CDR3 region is CASSPSGNTQYF. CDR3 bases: TGTGCCAGCAGTCCCTCCGGGAATACGCAGTATTTT. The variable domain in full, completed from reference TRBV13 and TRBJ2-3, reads AAGVIQSPRHLIKEKRETATLKCYPIPRHDTVYWYQQGPGQDPQFLISFYEKMQSDKGSIPDRFSAQQFSDYHSELNMSSLELGDSALYFCASSPSGNTQYFGPGTRLTVL.

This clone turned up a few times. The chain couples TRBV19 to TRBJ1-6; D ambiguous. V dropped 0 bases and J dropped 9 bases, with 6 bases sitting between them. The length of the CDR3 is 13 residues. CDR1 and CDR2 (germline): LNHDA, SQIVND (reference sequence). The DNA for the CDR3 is TGTGCCAGTAGTATAGACGGCATTTCACCCCTCCACTTT. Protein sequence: CASSIDGISPLHF.

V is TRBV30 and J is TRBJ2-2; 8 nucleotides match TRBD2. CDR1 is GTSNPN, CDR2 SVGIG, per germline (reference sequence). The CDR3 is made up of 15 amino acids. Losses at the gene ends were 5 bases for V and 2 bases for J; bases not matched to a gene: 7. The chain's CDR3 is CAWGPGLGNTGELFF. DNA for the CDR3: TGTGCCTGGGGCCCGGGACTAGGAAACACCGGGGAGCTGTTTTTT. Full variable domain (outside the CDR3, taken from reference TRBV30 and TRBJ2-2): SQTIHQWPATLVQPVGSPLSLECTVEGTSNPNLYWYRQAAGRGLQLLFYSVGIGQISSEVPQNLSASRPQDRQFILSSKKLLLSDSGFYLCAWGPGLGNTGELFFGEGSRLTVL.